This entry concerns a single T cell receptor (beta chain). Its antigen is unknown. The record originates from a study of graft-versus-host responses after intestinal transplantation. Background on the study: Transplant types were multivisceral, liver-intestinal, or isolated intestinal. Every recipient had anti-thymocyte globulin induction and approximately three years of tacrolimus plus steroids. The study, taken as a whole, reports: Ileal or blood samples showed some GvH clones first, and such clones were also found in recipient marrow.

The CDR3 has 13 residues. V lost 6 bases to trimming and J lost 0 bases, with 6 bases between them. Germline CDR1 ENHRY, CDR2 SYGVKD. Sequenced by immunoSEQ multiplex PCR; TCRdb stores in-frame clones only, minus some. There are tens of thousands of clones in the sample; 75% to 90% occur only once, and around 0.37% lies in the top ten. This specimen was unstimulated CD4+ T cells sorted from spleen or lymph node cells, taken before transplant. V usage is TRBV10-3 and J usage is TRBJ2-1, with a tentative D call TRBD2 (6 bases). The receptor comes from a human donor who was the organ donor for an intestinal transplant. The CDR3 bases are TGTGCCATCAGCGGGGGCTCCTACAATGAGCAGTTCTTC. As protein: CAISGGSYNEQFF.